The 4 T cell receptor beta chains below come from one sample, sequenced in a study of T cell repertoires in cytomegalovirus infection. TCRdb reanalysed the reads using MiXCR and keeps one entry per CDR3 protein. Of 200,000 to 250,000 distinct CDR3 sequences in the sample, around 35% were seen once. These receptors have no known antigen. The sample was CD8+ T cells from cultured PBMCs, taken from culture after CMV antigen stimulation. These receptors came from a human donor in good health (CMV status not recorded). Some clones in this sample may be carry-over from other donors' samples.

The J gene is TRBJ2-1, the V gene TRBV11-2; tentatively, D is TRBD2 (5 bases). Germline V gives CDR1 SGHAT, CDR2 FQNNGV. The CDR3 spans 16 residues. V lost 1 base to trimming and J lost 1 base, with 11 bases between them. DNA of the CDR3: TGTGCCAGCAGCTTAGGAGGGTCAGAATCCTACAATGAGCAGTTCTTC. Protein: CASSLGGSESYNEQFF.

The gene calls are TRBV6-1 and TRBJ2-5; D unclear. Germline-derived CDR1 and CDR2 are MNHNS and SASEGT. The CDR3 spans 12 residues. V gave up 4 bases and J gave up 5 bases, with 8 bases separating them. The CDR3 bases are TGTGCCAGCAGTGGTCTTAACGAGACCCAGTACTTC. This sequence encodes CASSGLNETQYF.

Ten or more counts support this clonotype. The chain employs TRBV7-8 and TRBJ1-4, with D perhaps matching TRBD1 (5 bases). Looked up from germline, CDR1 is SGHVS and CDR2 is FQNEAQ. V was pared by 5 bases and J by 6 bases, with 16 bases between. The CDR3 contains 15 residues. Here the CDR3 reads CASSPRGYKDEKLFF. The CDR3 coding sequence is TGTGCCAGCAGCCCGAGGGGCTATAAGGATGAAAAACTGTTTTTT.

This clonotype has only a few counts. In nucleotides, the CDR3 is TGTGCCAGCAGCTTATTCGAGAGAGGGGGCACTGAAGCTTTCTTT. It encodes CASSLFERGGTEAFF. V usage is TRBV7-8 and J usage is TRBJ1-1, with D tentatively TRBD1 (6 bases). V was pared by 2 bases and J by 4 bases, with 14 bases between. CDR1 and CDR2 from the germline V gene are SGHVS and FQNEAQ. CDR3 length: 15 amino acids.